This T cell receptor beta chain was sequenced during a study of T cell repertoires in cytomegalovirus infection. About the research overall: The public TCR beta signatures pointed to both CMV infection and matching HLA type.

The CDR3 has 14 residues. With 3 bases removed from V and 2 bases from J, the gap between germline ends came to 10 bases. Each CDR3 protein gets one entry after TCRdb re-called the reads with MiXCR. The table includes some 400,000 distinct CDR3 sequences, 15% to 20% detected once. The study, taken as a whole, reports: Cumulative frequency of public TCR beta families picked out carriers of CMV plus the relevant HLA.

This clonotype was detected a few times. Its antigen is unidentified. V and J are TRBV12-3 or TRBV12-4 and TRBJ1-1; D remains unclear. The TCR was taken from a human donor in good health (CMV status not recorded). Some clones in this sample may be carry-over from other donors' samples. The sample was PBMCs. CDR3 sequence: CASSLQLVNTEAFF. For the CDR3, the DNA is TGTGCCAGCAGTTTGCAACTTGTTAACACTGAAGCTTTCTTT.